This TCR beta chain was captured in a study of regulatory T cells in long-lasting Graves disease (dated by TCRdb to about 2021). Context from the whole study: Newly diagnosed Graves' disease patients had taken antithyroid drugs for less than 3 months. Persistent Graves' disease patients were compared with newly diagnosed Graves' disease patients by peripheral blood TCR sequencing and RNA sequencing. The study took place in China and was registered as a clinical trial. A total of 35 or so samples were covered by TCR sequencing, comprising some 13 persistent and around 20 newly diagnosed Graves' disease patients.

Based on the germline V gene, the CDR1 and CDR2 sequences are MGHDK and SYGVNS. Clipping removes 4 bases from V and 7 bases from J, with 14 as the unmatched junction base count. Its CDR3 holds 17 amino acids, cysteine through phenylalanine. Kept here is only the CDR3 DNA, which spans 51 bases and is read in frame from base 1. The time point label for this specimen denotes: newly diagnosed GD, antithyroid drugs for less than 3 months. For both TCR sequencing and RNA sequencing, RNA was extracted from PBMCs in TRIzol. The diagnosis of Graves' disease was made according to American Thyroid Association guidelines. Patients were recruited from an endocrinology department in Xi'an, China. Each patient gave approximately 10 milliliters of peripheral blood, collected in an EDTA anticoagulant tube. Ficoll Paque Plus density gradient separation was used to isolate PBMCs, and no further T cell sorting was performed. An Agilent 2100 Bioanalyzer and agarose gel were used to check RNA quality, and a NanoDrop 2000 was used to measure RNA concentration.

Libraries came from multiplex PCR. For sequencing, an Illumina HiSeq 4000 was employed. iRepertoire HTBI primers and Arm-PCR amplification of CDR3 regions were used to construct TCR beta libraries. Gel purification was performed on PCR products prior to sequencing. The published analysis was carried out like this. A total of under 80 TRBV and 14 TRBJ segments were identified across samples and were used for gene usage analysis of CDR3 amino acid clonotypes. Filtered high-quality paired reads were merged into contigs using COPE and FqMerger. BLAST was used to align contigs to IMGT TRBV, TRBD and TRBJ reference genes, with CDR3 defined following IMGT. Highly expanded clones were defined as clonotypes with a frequency above 0.1%. Shannon entropy was used to measure repertoire diversity, and the Gini coefficient was used to measure V-J evenness. Public clonotypes were defined as clonotypes shared by more than one individual. In-frame beta chains were kept once TCRdb had trimmed the public reads at Q25 with fastp and called clones with MiXCR. Rows with one shared CDR3 protein collapse into an entry with the most common genes and DNA. The V and J calls here are based on TCRdb, not the publication. This sample lists roughly 380,000 distinct CDR3 sequences; about 14% were detected once. Of the sample, 22% is held by the ten largest clones.

This clonotype has at least ten counts. Its antigen specificity is not known. Base qualities are not provided; no much larger clone lies one nucleotide away. Points the paper makes about the study in general: Lower TCR Shannon entropy and fewer highly expanded clones were observed in persistent Graves' disease patients than in newly diagnosed patients, which suggested clonal expansion. Sequencing and analysis were limited to the TCR beta chain. A larger number of public clonotypes was shared among persistent patients (approximately 3,000) than among newly diagnosed patients (roughly 980). Peripheral blood alone was examined, since thyroid tissue, which constituted the primary lesion, could not be accessed. TRBV28, TRBJ1-2 and TRBJ2-5 were preferentially used in persistent disease, while TRBV20-1 and TRBJ2-1 were favored in newly diagnosed disease. The authors noted that the small sample size was a limitation that may lower accuracy.

The V and J genes are TRBV25-1 and TRBJ1-5, with 9 bases matching TRBD1. The TCR sequence derives from a female donor with Graves disease. Sequencing used peripheral blood mononuclear cells (PBMCs), obtained at new diagnosis, from a patient treated with antithyroid drugs. The DNA sequence follows: TGTGCCAGCAGTGGGGGGACAGGGACGGGAATGGGCCAGCCCCAGCATTTT. It specifies CASSGGTGTGMGQPQHF.